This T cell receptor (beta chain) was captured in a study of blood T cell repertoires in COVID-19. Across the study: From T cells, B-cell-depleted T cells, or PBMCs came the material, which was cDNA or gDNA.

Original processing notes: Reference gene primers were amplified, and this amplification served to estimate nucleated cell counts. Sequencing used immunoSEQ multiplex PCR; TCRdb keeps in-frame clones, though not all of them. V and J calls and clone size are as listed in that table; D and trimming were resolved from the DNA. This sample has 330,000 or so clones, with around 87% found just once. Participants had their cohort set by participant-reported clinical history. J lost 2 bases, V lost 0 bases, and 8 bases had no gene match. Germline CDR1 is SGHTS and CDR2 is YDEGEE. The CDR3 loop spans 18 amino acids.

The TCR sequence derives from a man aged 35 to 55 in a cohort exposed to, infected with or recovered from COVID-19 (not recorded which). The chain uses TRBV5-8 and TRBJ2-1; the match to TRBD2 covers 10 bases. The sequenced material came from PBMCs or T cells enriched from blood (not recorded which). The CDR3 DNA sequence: TGTGCCAGCAGCTTGGATCTGATAGCGGGAGGCCCCTACAATGAGCAGTTCTTC. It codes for CASSLDLIAGGPYNEQFF.